A single T cell receptor (beta chain) is shown here with its context. This receptor's antigen is unknown. It has no much larger one-base neighbor in the sample; base qualities were not kept. This record comes from a study (dated by TCRdb to about 2016). As for the study more broadly: In people whose bodies naturally kept HIV infection under control, the researchers looked into where HIV persistence comes from.

The method behind the library was 5' RACE. The instrument was an Illumina HiSeq 2000. The public sequencing data were trimmed at Q25 with fastp and processed into clonotypes with MiXCR by TCRdb, which kept only in-frame beta chains. Rows with one shared CDR3 protein collapse into an entry with the most common genes and DNA. For this sample the table gives 550 to 650 distinct CDR3 sequences, of which about 9.2% were detected only once. The top ten clonotypes cover about 21% of the sample. From a lookup of the germline V gene (reference sequence), CDR1 and CDR2 are SGHAT and FQDESV. The CDR3 spans 14 residues, from the cysteine through the phenylalanine. The CDR3 DNA has 42 bases and is translated from base 1. Trimming costs V 0 bases and J 2 bases, and their ends lie 7 bases apart.

The rearranged segments are TRBV11-1 and TRBJ1-1, with the D gene not clear enough to name. The sequenced sample consisted of central memory T cells from blood PBMCs. The cell subset or site label for this specimen denotes: central memory CD4+ T cells. The receptor comes from a male donor with HIV. This receptor carries the CDR3 CASSLATDNTEAFF. The DNA sequence is as follows: TGTGCCAGCAGCTTAGCAACAGACAACACTGAAGCTTTCTTT.